The 3 T cell receptor beta chains below all came from one sample that was sequenced in a study of cytomegalovirus exposure and HLA in healthy donors. TCRdb's table, derived via immunoSEQ multiplex PCR, lists solely in-frame clones and lacks some. The table lists 200,000 or so clones, about 79% of them singletons. Sequenced material: PBMCs. The receptors were gathered from a woman in her twenties or thirties in good health and CMV-seropositive.

This clone was found once. Within the sample, other DNA sequences also encode this same CDR3. The rearrangement joins TRBV6-5 to TRBJ2-7, with TRBD2 identical over 8 bases. The germline CDR1 and CDR2 sequences are MNHEY and SVGAGI. The CDR3 runs 15 residues. V lost 0 bases to trimming and J lost 0 bases; unmatched junction nucleotides: 1. CDR3 in DNA: TGTGCCAGCAGTTACTCGGGGACTAGCTCCTACGAGCAGTACTTC. Translated: CASSYSGTSSYEQYF.

The V and J genes are TRBV19 and TRBJ1-1, with 8 bases identical to TRBD1. The germline V gene encodes CDR1 LNHDA and CDR2 SQIVND (reference sequence). The V and J ends lost 4 bases and 1 base, in that order; junction bases with no gene match: 5. The CDR3 has 15 amino acids. In nucleotides, the CDR3 is TGTGCCAGTAGTAGGAAGGGACAGGCGAACACTGAAGCTTTCTTT. Translating it yields CASSRKGQANTEAFF.

This chain uses TRBV6-1 with TRBJ2-1; D might be TRBD2 (5 bases). This CDR3 contains 13 residues. Trimming pared 6 bases from V and 6 bases from J, leaving 12 bases between. Germline V gene lookup returns CDR1 MNHNS and CDR2 SASEGT. The CDR3 sequence is CASREHRGNEQFF. Here the CDR3 DNA reads TGTGCCAGCAGAGAACATCGGGGCAATGAGCAGTTCTTC.